The 28 T cell receptor beta chains below were found in one sample sequenced in a study of long-term antiretroviral therapy in people with HIV. The run of the v3.0 immunoSEQ assay was at survey level. TCRdb keeps only in-frame clones here, not all; method: immunoSEQ multiplex PCR. The sample lists about 39,000 clones; 65% to 90% were seen once. The specimen was unsorted PBMCs, collected just before starting antiretroviral therapy. All receptors derive from a woman younger than 30 with HIV.

This chain joins TRBV10-2 and TRBJ2-1; 8 bases line up with TRBD2. Germline assignment: CDR1 WSHSY and CDR2 SAAADI. V shed 2 bases, J shed 2 bases, and the junction held 5 bases outside the gene matches. This CDR3 is built from 16 residues. CDR3 sequence reads: CASSEEREFTYNEQFF. CDR3 DNA: TGCGCCAGCAGTGAGGAGCGGGAGTTCACCTACAATGAGCAGTTCTTC.

CDR3 sequence reads: CASSIHGTGHMNTEAFF. The CDR3 nucleotides are TGTGCCAGCAGTATACACGGGACGGGGCACATGAACACTGAAGCTTTCTTT. This chain connects TRBV27 to TRBJ1-1; weak D call: TRBD1 (5 bases). Germline V lookup: CDR1 MNHEY, CDR2 SMNVEV (reference sequence). The CDR3 is made up of 17 amino acids. V lost 5 bases, J lost 0 bases, and 19 bases lay in between.

The chain recombines TRBV27 with TRBJ2-2, with D unresolved. The CDR3 consists of 14 residues. The V gene's germline CDR1 is MNHEY and CDR2 SMNVEV (reference sequence). V lost 5 bases and J 4 bases, leaving 11 bases between the germline ends. The CDR3 coding sequence is TGTGCCAGCAGTCCATACCCCCTCACCGGGGAGCTGTTTTTT. Protein sequence: CASSPYPLTGELFF.

The rearrangement uses TRBV28 and TRBJ2-1; TRBD2 aligns across 8 bases. The germline CDR1 and CDR2 sequences are MDHEN and SYDVKM. The CDR3 has 15 residues. After removal of 3 bases from V and 5 bases from J, the junction contained 6 bases not matched to a gene. CDR3 loop: CASSFLAGGNNEQFF. DNA of the CDR3: TGTGCCAGCAGTTTCCTCGCGGGAGGAAACAATGAGCAGTTCTTC.

A few counts support this clone. The genes are TRBV21-1 and TRBJ2-7; the table's D call, TRBD2, was not checked against the DNA. TRBV21-1 represents a pseudogene. CDR3 length: 20 residues. CDR3 residues: CASSKSTGGASGRITYEQYF. For the CDR3, the DNA is TGTGCCAGCAGCAAGAGCACAGGGGGGGCTAGCGGGAGGATAACCTACGAGCAGTACTTC.

The chain employs TRBV11-2 and TRBJ1-5; unclear D gene. Trimming pared 6 bases from V and 4 bases from J, leaving 19 bases between. Germline V gives CDR1 SGHAT, CDR2 FQNNGV. CDR3 length: 16 residues. The CDR3, as DNA: TGTGCCAGCAGGAATCGGGTCAGACCCCATAATCAGCCCCAGCATTTT. Translating it yields CASRNRVRPHNQPQHF.

The CDR3: CASSQDSSRNQPQHF. CDR3 nucleotides: TGCGCCAGCAGCCAAGATTCCAGTAGGAATCAGCCCCAGCATTTT. The chain recombines TRBV4-3 with TRBJ1-5; D is undetermined. This CDR3 spans 15 amino acids. Trimming removed 0 bases from V and 4 bases from J, with 10 bases in between. Germline CDR1 LGHNA, CDR2 YSLEER.

Note on this clone: Other DNA sequences in this sample translate to the same CDR3. The chain joins TRBV19 to TRBJ2-1, with D perhaps TRBD2 (5 bases). The length of the CDR3 is 13 residues. Trimming took 1 base from V and 7 from J, leaving 8 bases between them. Germline V gives CDR1 LNHDA, CDR2 SQIVND (reference sequence). CDR3 nucleotide sequence: TGTGCCAGTAGTATAGGAGGGAATAATGAGCAGTTCTTC. Its protein product is CASSIGGNNEQFF.

This chain's CDR3 is CASGLAGAEAFF. CDR3 DNA sequence: TGTGCTAGTGGCCTTGCAGGAGCTGAAGCTTTCTTT. V and J are TRBV12-5 and TRBJ1-1, with D hard to call. Trimming stripped 6 bases from V and 6 bases from J, with 11 bases between. This CDR3 is 12 amino acids long. Germline CDR1 LGHNT, CDR2 FRNRAP.

J is TRBJ2-1 and V is TRBV5-6; 13 bases align to TRBD2. CDR3 length: 14 amino acids. The germline V gene encodes CDR1 SGHDT and CDR2 YYEEEE. The junction had 7 bases not matched to a gene; V was cut back by 7 bases and J by 9 bases. The chain's CDR3 is CASQPGLAGREQFF. CDR3 in DNA: TGTGCCAGCCAACCGGGACTAGCGGGACGTGAGCAGTTCTTC.

The chain uses TRBV4-1 and TRBJ2-5; 7 nucleotides align to TRBD1. Germline CDR1 reads MGHRA; CDR2 reads YSYEKL. V trimming: 1 base; J trimming: 2 bases; junction bases outside the gene matches: 1. The CDR3 consists of 14 residues. The CDR3 is CASSQGGQQETQYF. DNA of the CDR3: TGCGCCAGCAGCCAAGGGGGACAGCAAGAGACCCAGTACTTC.

The chain is built from TRBV27 and TRBJ2-7; weak D call: TRBD2 (6 bases). CDR3 length: 18 amino acids. Germline V gives CDR1 MNHEY, CDR2 SMNVEV (reference sequence). Trimming removed 6 bases from V and 1 base from J, with 25 bases in between. The CDR3 DNA is TGTGCCAGCAGCCCCGCGGGATTTCGAGGCGGCCATTCCTACGAGCAGTACTTC. Its protein is CASSPAGFRGGHSYEQYF.

The chain uses TRBV10-3 and TRBJ2-5, with 10 positions matching TRBD2. V trimming: 4 bases; J trimming: 2 bases; junction bases outside the gene matches: 4. CDR1 and CDR2 from the germline V gene are ENHRY and SYGVKD. The CDR3 totals 15 residues. As DNA, the CDR3 is TGTGCCATCAGTGGGCTAGCGGGAGCGCAAGAGACCCAGTACTTC. It codes for CAISGLAGAQETQYF.

The gene calls are TRBV5-1 and TRBJ2-2, with 10 bases identical to TRBD1. CDR1 is SGHRS and CDR2 is YFSETQ in the germline V gene. The J segment lost 1 base and the V segment lost 4 bases, leaving 1 base of the junction unmatched. The CDR3 is made up of 15 amino acids. CDR3 nucleotides: TGCGCCAGCAGCCGGGACAGGGGGAACACCGGGGAGCTGTTTTTT. Protein sequence: CASSRDRGNTGELFF.

The V and J genes are TRBV18 and TRBJ2-7; D is uncertain. Trimming cost V 1 base and J 4 bases, with 14 bases left between them. Germline-derived CDR1 and CDR2 are KGHSH and LQKENI. This CDR3 comprises 15 residues. CDR3 nucleotides: TGTGCCAGCTCACCACGCCCCTCGGGCTTATACGAGCAGTACTTC. It is translated as CASSPRPSGLYEQYF.

This clone was detected once. This chain connects TRBV9 to TRBJ2-3; the D gene is possibly TRBD1 (5 bases). From germline, CDR1 is SGDLS and CDR2 YYNGEE. The CDR3 sequence is 14 residues long. The germline V and J ends were trimmed by 1 base and 4 bases, with 10 bases remaining between them. The CDR3 reads CASSVRAGPDTQYF. Written as DNA, the CDR3 is TGTGCCAGCAGCGTAAGGGCAGGGCCAGATACGCAGTATTTT.

This chain links TRBV11-2 with TRBJ1-1; D is undetermined. This CDR3 is built from 15 residues. Germline V gives CDR1 SGHAT, CDR2 FQNNGV. V was clipped by 1 base and J by 1 base, with 10 bases between them. DNA for the CDR3: TGTGCCAGCAGCTTAGGGACGGGCCCGAACACTGAAGCTTTCTTT. This encodes CASSLGTGPNTEAFF.

V is TRBV7-9 and J is TRBJ2-7; 8 nucleotides agree with TRBD1. Germline loops: CDR1 SEHNR, CDR2 FQNEAQ (reference sequence). CDR3 size: 16 residues. J gave up 4 bases and V 4 bases, and 12 bases lay outside the gene matches. The CDR3 DNA sequence: TGTGCCAGCAGCTCGCGACAGGGGAAGAGTTCTTACGAGCAGTACTTC. Amino acids: CASSSRQGKSSYEQYF.

The chain links TRBV2 to TRBJ2-6; 7 bases agree with TRBD2. The J segment lost 2 bases and the V segment lost 2 bases, leaving 21 bases of the junction unmatched. The CDR3 totals 22 residues. The germline V gene encodes CDR1 SNHLY and CDR2 FYNNEI. CDR3 amino acids: CASSERPPDGGIDVTGANVLTF. The CDR3 DNA reads TGTGCCAGCAGTGAAAGACCACCGGACGGGGGGATCGATGTTACTGGGGCCAACGTCCTGACTTTC.

This chain links TRBV6-8 with TRBJ2-5; possible D gene TRBD1, 6 bases. Germline V gene sequence: CDR1 MNHGY, CDR2 SAAAGT. The length of the CDR3 is 14 residues. Trimming pared 7 bases from V and 1 base from J, leaving 13 bases between. DNA for the CDR3: TGTGCCAGCACGGGACGACAGGTCCAAGAGACCCAGTACTTC. Protein sequence: CASTGRQVQETQYF.

The rearrangement links TRBV27 to TRBJ2-6; no firm D call. The germline V and J ends were trimmed by 2 bases and 0 bases, with 5 bases remaining between them. The CDR3 totals 15 residues. Germline V gene data show CDR1 as MNHEY and CDR2 as SMNVEV (reference sequence). DNA for the CDR3: TGTGCCAGCAGTTTAGGCGTCTCTGGGGCCAACGTCCTGACTTTC. Translation: CASSLGVSGANVLTF.

This chain joins TRBV9 and TRBJ1-3; 7 bases align to TRBD1. Germline loops: CDR1 SGDLS, CDR2 YYNGEE. Germline trimming cut 0 bases from V and 1 base from J; bases unmatched to any gene: 1. This CDR3 is built from 15 residues. DNA of the CDR3: TGTGCCAGCAGCGTAGTGGGACAGTCTGGAAACACCATATATTTT. This encodes CASSVVGQSGNTIYF.

This clone was observed a handful of times. The V gene is TRBV19, the J gene TRBJ2-2; unclear D gene. The V gene lost 6 bases and the J gene lost 0 bases, with 5 bases spanning the gap. CDR3 size: 13 residues. CDR1 is LNHDA and CDR2 is SQIVND in the germline V gene (reference sequence). DNA of the CDR3: TGTGCCAGTAGCCTGGCGAACACCGGGGAGCTGTTTTTT. Its translation: CASSLANTGELFF.

J is TRBJ1-1 and V is TRBV19, with a tentative D call TRBD1 (6 bases). V lost 7 bases and J 2 bases, leaving 20 bases between the germline ends. Germline values: CDR1 LNHDA, CDR2 SQIVND (reference sequence). The CDR3 is made up of 16 amino acids. The CDR3 nucleotides read TGTGCCAGTAATTTCAGGGGAGATGGACGAAACACTGAAGCTTTCTTT. Translating gives CASNFRGDGRNTEAFF. Variable domain in full (rest from reference TRBV19 and TRBJ1-1): DGGITQSPKYLFRKEGQNVTLSCEQNLNHDAMYWYRQDPGQGLRLIYYSQIVNDFQKGDIAEGYSVSREKKESFPLTVTSAQKNPTAFYLCASNFRGDGRNTEAFFGQGTRLTVV.

This clone was found once. The chain has TRBV25-1 and TRBJ2-7; D remains ambiguous. Germline V gene lookup returns CDR1 MGHDK and CDR2 SYGVNS. CDR3 size: 14 residues. V lost 4 bases and J 2 bases, leaving 12 bases between the germline ends. CDR3 residues: CASSVRFPPYEQYF. DNA of the CDR3: TGTGCCAGCAGTGTCAGGTTTCCCCCCTACGAGCAGTACTTC.

Comments on this clone: An end of the junction does not agree with germline; a read error may underlie this. The genes are TRBV5-4 and TRBJ2-1; 9 nucleotides agree with TRBD2. Germline CDR1 is SGHNT and CDR2 is YYREEE (reference sequence). CDR3 length: 16 amino acids. The CDR3 nucleotides read TGCGCCAGCAGCCAAGCGGTAGCGGGAGTGCACAATGAGCAGTTCTTC. Encoded protein: CASSQAVAGVHNEQFF. The full variable domain, in which reference TRBV5-4 and TRBJ2-1 provide the parts outside the CDR3, is ETGVTQSPTHLIKTRGQQVTLRCSSQSGHNTVSWYQQALGQGPQFIFQYYREEENGRGNFPPRFSGLQFPNYSSELNVNALELDDSALYLCASSQAVAGVHNEQFFGPGTRLTVL.

Written as DNA, the CDR3 is TGTGCTAGTGGTTTAGACAGAGAAGAGACCCAGTACTTC. It codes for CASGLDREETQYF. The chain is built from TRBV12-5 and TRBJ2-5, with D maybe TRBD1 (5 bases). Trimming cost V 3 bases and J 3 bases, with 8 bases left between them. The CDR3 sequence is 13 residues long. CDR1 and CDR2 (germline): LGHNT, FRNRAP.

V is TRBV7-9 and J is TRBJ2-1; D possibly matches TRBD1 or TRBD2 (6 bases each). The CDR3 is 17 amino acids. Trimming removed 1 base at V and 0 bases at J, with 13 bases between. Germline lookup yields CDR1 SEHNR and CDR2 FQNEAQ (reference sequence). The CDR3 loop reads CASSLGGAGSSYNEQFF. Here the CDR3 DNA reads TGTGCCAGCAGCTTAGGGGGGGCGGGAAGCTCCTACAATGAGCAGTTCTTC.